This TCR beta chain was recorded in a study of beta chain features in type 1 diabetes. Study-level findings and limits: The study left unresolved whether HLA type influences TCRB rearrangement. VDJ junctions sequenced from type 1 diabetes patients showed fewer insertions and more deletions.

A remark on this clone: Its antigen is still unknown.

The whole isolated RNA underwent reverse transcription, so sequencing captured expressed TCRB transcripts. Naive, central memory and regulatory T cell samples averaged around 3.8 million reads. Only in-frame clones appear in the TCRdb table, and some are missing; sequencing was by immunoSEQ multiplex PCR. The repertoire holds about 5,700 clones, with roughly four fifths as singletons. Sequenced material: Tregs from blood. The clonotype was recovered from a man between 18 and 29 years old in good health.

The CDR3 sequence: CASSLGAGDSYEQYF. In nucleotides, the CDR3 is TGTGCCAGCAGCTTAGGGGCTGGTGACTCCTACGAGCAGTACTTC. This chain links TRBV7-3 with TRBJ2-7; possibly TRBD1 for D (5 bases). The CDR3 loop spans 15 amino acids. V lost 2 bases to trimming and J lost 0 bases, with 11 bases between them. Germline-derived CDR1 and CDR2 are SGHTA and FQGTGA. Full variable domain (outside the CDR3, taken from reference TRBV7-3 and TRBJ2-7): GAGVSQTPSNKVTEKGKYVELRCDPISGHTALYWYRQSLGQGPEFLIYFQGTGAADDSGLPNDRFFAVRPEGSVSTLKIQRTERGDSAVYLCASSLGAGDSYEQYFGPGTRLTVT.